Listed below are T cell receptor beta chains from one sample, sequenced in a study of shared clonotypes between healthy human individuals. Produced via immunoSEQ multiplex PCR; TCRdb's table is partial and in-frame only. The sample contains fewer than 800,000 clones, about 91% of which appear only once. Specimen: naive CD8+ T cells sorted from blood. All receptors come from a man aged 30-40 years in good health. CDR3s include the opening cysteine and the closing phenylalanine or tryptophan. A D gene is named only where the DNA matches it firmly. For some rows the clone size is stated as once, few or many, or as a class when expanded; others skip it.

V	J	size	D	CDR3	DNA
TRBV6-5	TRBJ1-1	NA	TRBD1	CASIVRTGNTEAFF	TGTGCCAGCATAGTACGGACAGGGAACACTGAAGCTTTCTTT
TRBV6-5	TRBJ2-5	NA	TRBD2	CASSRLAGYQETQYF	TGTGCCAGCAGCAGACTAGCGGGCTATCAAGAGACCCAGTACTTC
TRBV10-3	TRBJ1-2	NA	NA	CAYRTVDYGYTF	TGTGCCTACCGGACGGTAGACTATGGCTACACCTTC
TRBV2	TRBJ1-2	few	NA	CASSGTLGYTF	TGTGCCAGCAGTGGGACTCTGGGCTACACCTTC
TRBV7-6	TRBJ2-7	once	TRBD1	CASSRDREAHEQYF	TGTGCCAGCAGCCGGGACAGGGAAGCCCACGAGCAGTACTTC
TRBV25-1	TRBJ1-3	NA	NA	CASSEPRPGNTIYF	TGTGCCAGCAGTGAACCCCGACCTGGAAACACCATATATTTT
TRBV9	TRBJ2-1	NA	NA	CASSVAAMEVGSYYNEQFF	TGTGCCAGCAGCGTAGCAGCAATGGAGGTGGGAAGTTACTACAATGAGCAGTTCTTC
TRBV6-8	TRBJ2-7	NA	TRBD2	CAGLAGNEQYF	TGTGCAGGACTAGCGGGAAACGAGCAGTACTTC
TRBV7-2	TRBJ1-2	NA	NA	CASSLLDSANYGYTF	TGTGCCAGCAGCTTACTAGACAGCGCCAACTATGGCTACACCTTC
TRBV5-1	TRBJ2-7	NA	NA	CASSLAGVQLLYEQYF	TGCGCCAGCAGCTTGGCAGGGGTTCAACTATTGTACGAGCAGTACTTC
TRBV6-4	TRBJ2-1	NA	TRBD2	CASSPRLAGDNEQFF	TGTGCCAGCAGTCCCCGACTAGCGGGAGACAATGAGCAGTTCTTC
TRBV7-8	TRBJ2-1	NA	TRBD2	CASSLAAGTRSYNEQFF	TGTGCCAGCAGCTTAGCAGCTGGGACTAGAAGCTACAATGAGCAGTTCTTC
TRBV5-1	TRBJ2-5	NA	NA	CASSLDAGLGETQYF	TGCGCCAGCAGCTTGGACGCAGGTTTGGGGGAGACCCAGTACTTC
TRBV13	TRBJ2-4	NA	TRBD2	CASSLGAERGRWNF	TGTGCCAGCAGCTTAGGGGCAGAGCGGGGGAGGTGGAACTTC
TRBV4-3	TRBJ2-7	NA	NA	CASSQDIRLFSYEQYF	TGCGCCAGCAGCCAAGATATCAGACTATTCTCCTACGAGCAGTACTTC
TRBV7-9	TRBJ2-2	NA	NA	CASSLTVRTGELFF	TGTGCCAGCAGCTTAACAGTGAGGACCGGGGAGCTGTTTTTT
TRBV11-2	TRBJ2-1	NA	TRBD2	CASSFTPSGLKDNEQFF	TGTGCCAGCAGCTTCACCCCTAGCGGATTAAAAGACAATGAGCAGTTCTTC
TRBV30	TRBJ2-5	NA	NA	CACYMINQGTQYF	TGTGCCTGTTACATGATAAACCAAGGGACCCAGTACTTC
TRBV4-1	TRBJ1-5	once	NA	CASSPAGAGPQHF	TGCGCCAGCAGCCCAGCGGGGGCTGGGCCCCAGCATTTT
TRBV5-5	TRBJ1-2	once	NA	CASSPVNSLYGYTF	TGTGCCAGCAGCCCCGTGAACAGTCTCTATGGCTACACCTTC
TRBV4-3	TRBJ2-1	NA	TRBD2	CASSQDGGSSNEQFF	TGCGCCAGCAGCCAAGATGGCGGGAGCTCCAATGAGCAGTTCTTC
TRBV7-9	TRBJ2-7	NA	NA	CASSPSASGDQSEQYF	TGTGCCAGCAGCCCCTCGGCCAGCGGAGACCAGAGCGAGCAGTACTTC
TRBV18	TRBJ1-5	NA	TRBD1	CASSPDRGPDQPQHF	TGTGCCAGCTCACCCGACAGGGGTCCGGATCAGCCCCAGCATTTT
TRBV29-1	TRBJ2-7	NA	TRBD2	CSVEDLAGETYEQYF	TGCAGCGTTGAAGATCTCGCGGGAGAGACCTACGAGCAGTACTTC
TRBV10-2	TRBJ2-1	NA	TRBD2	CASSETPGGRAANEQFF	TGCGCCAGCAGTGAGACTCCGGGCGGGAGGGCCGCTAATGAGCAGTTCTTC
TRBV7-9	TRBJ2-4	NA	NA	CASSTLDRMGGEAKNIQYF	TGTGCCAGCAGCACCCTCGACAGGATGGGCGGTGAAGCCAAAAACATTCAGTACTTC
TRBV11-2	TRBJ2-7	NA	TRBD2	CASSWGLAMTSYEQYF	TGTGCCAGCAGCTGGGGACTAGCGATGACCTCCTACGAGCAGTACTTC
TRBV9	TRBJ2-1	NA	TRBD2	CASSPMGLAGGLDHEQFF	TGTGCCAGCAGCCCAATGGGACTAGCGGGAGGGCTGGATCATGAGCAGTTCTTC
TRBV11-2	TRBJ2-7	NA	NA	CASSRWGRDEQYF	TGTGCCAGCAGCCGGTGGGGCCGGGACGAGCAGTACTTC
TRBV20-1	TRBJ2-7	NA	NA	CSVVDYREQYF	TGCAGTGTTGTGGATTACAGGGAGCAGTACTTC
TRBV11-2	TRBJ2-3	NA	TRBD2	CASSLALSGRGADTQYF	TGTGCCAGCAGCTTAGCTCTCAGCGGGAGAGGCGCAGATACGCAGTATTTT
TRBV27	TRBJ2-7	NA	NA	CASSFASISYEQYF	TGTGCCAGCAGTTTTGCTAGCATCTCCTACGAGCAGTACTTC
TRBV6-1	TRBJ2-5	once	NA	CASSEGLETQYF	TGTGCCAGCAGTGAAGGTTTAGAGACCCAGTACTTC
TRBV4-1	TRBJ2-6	NA	TRBD2	CASSQDRLAGGRLSGANVLTF	TGCGCCAGCAGCCAAGATAGACTAGCGGGAGGACGACTCTCTGGGGCCAACGTCCTGACTTTC
TRBV9	TRBJ2-7	NA	NA	CASSVGLEPYEQYF	TGTGCCAGCAGCGTAGGTCTAGAACCCTACGAGCAGTACTTC
TRBV27	TRBJ1-5	few	NA	CATSPGAGQPQHF	TGTGCCACCTCCCCGGGGGCAGGACAGCCCCAGCATTTT
TRBV4-3	TRBJ1-4	NA	NA	CASSQARATNEKLFF	TGCGCCAGCAGCCAGGCAAGAGCAACTAATGAAAAACTGTTTTTT
TRBV10-3	TRBJ1-5	once	NA	CAISGIGTENQPQHF	TGTGCCATCAGTGGCATTGGGACGGAGAATCAGCCCCAGCATTTT
TRBV7-9	TRBJ2-7	NA	NA	CASSLNPGEVGEQYF	TGTGCCAGCAGCTTGAATCCAGGGGAAGTGGGGGAGCAGTACTTC
TRBV2	TRBJ2-5	NA	TRBD1	CASSEASHTLDRDETQYF	TGTGCCAGCAGTGAAGCCTCCCACACCCTAGACAGGGATGAGACCCAGTACTTC